This T cell receptor (beta chain) was sequenced in a study of blood T cell repertoires in COVID-19. This CDR3 region has 15 residues. V was clipped by 1 base and J by 8 bases, with 15 bases between them. The germline V gene has CDR1 SGHNT and CDR2 YENEEA. Participants spanned ages about 18 to 89 years and resided in roughly 26 US areas. The repertoire was sequenced with immunoSEQ multiplex PCR; TCRdb's copy has only in-frame clones and lacks some. The sample lists 200,000 to 250,000 clones; roughly 88% were seen once. The sample was PBMCs or T cells enriched from blood (not recorded which). The sequence was obtained from a woman between 25 and 40 years old who had been exposed to COVID-19. This chain joins TRBV11-3 and TRBJ2-4; D might be TRBD1 (6 bases). CDR3 DNA: TGTGCCAGCAGCTTAGCGGGACAAAGAGAGGACATTCAGTACTTC. Its protein product is CASSLAGQREDIQYF.